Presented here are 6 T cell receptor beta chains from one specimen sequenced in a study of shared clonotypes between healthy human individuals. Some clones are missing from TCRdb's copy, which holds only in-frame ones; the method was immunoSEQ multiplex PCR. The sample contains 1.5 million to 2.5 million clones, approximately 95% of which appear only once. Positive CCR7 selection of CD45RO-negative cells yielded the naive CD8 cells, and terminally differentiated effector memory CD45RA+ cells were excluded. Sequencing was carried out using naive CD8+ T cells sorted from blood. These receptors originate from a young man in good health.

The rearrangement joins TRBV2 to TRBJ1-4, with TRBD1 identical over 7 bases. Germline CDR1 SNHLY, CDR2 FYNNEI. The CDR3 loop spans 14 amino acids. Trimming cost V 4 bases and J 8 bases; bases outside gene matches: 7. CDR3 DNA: TGTGCCAGCAGTGCCCAGGGGGAGGGCGAAAAACTGTTTTTT. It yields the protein CASSAQGEGEKLFF.

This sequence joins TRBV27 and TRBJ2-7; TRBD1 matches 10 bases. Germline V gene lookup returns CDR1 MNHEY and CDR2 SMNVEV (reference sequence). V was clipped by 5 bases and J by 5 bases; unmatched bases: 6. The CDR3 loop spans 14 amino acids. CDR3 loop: CASSTGQGVDEQYF. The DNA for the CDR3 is TGTGCCAGCAGTACCGGACAGGGGGTCGACGAGCAGTACTTC.

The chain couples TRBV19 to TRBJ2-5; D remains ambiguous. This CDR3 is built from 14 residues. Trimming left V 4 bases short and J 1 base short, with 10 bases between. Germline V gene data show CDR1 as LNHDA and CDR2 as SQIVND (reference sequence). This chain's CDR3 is CASSKQASQETQYF. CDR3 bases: TGTGCCAGTAGTAAGCAGGCTTCCCAAGAGACCCAGTACTTC.

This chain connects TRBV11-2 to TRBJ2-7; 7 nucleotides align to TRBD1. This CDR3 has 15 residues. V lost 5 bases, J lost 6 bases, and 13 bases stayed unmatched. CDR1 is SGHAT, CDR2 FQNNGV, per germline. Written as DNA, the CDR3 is TGTGCCAGCAGCCCGGGTCCGACAGGGTGGTTCGAGCAGTACTTC. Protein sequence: CASSPGPTGWFEQYF.

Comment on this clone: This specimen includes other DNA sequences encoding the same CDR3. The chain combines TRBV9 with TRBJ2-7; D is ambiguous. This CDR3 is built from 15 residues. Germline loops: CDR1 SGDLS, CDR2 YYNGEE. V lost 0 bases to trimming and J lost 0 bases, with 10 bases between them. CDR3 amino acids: CASSVGQASSYEQYF. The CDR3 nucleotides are TGTGCCAGCAGCGTAGGGCAGGCGAGCTCCTACGAGCAGTACTTC.

The CDR3 here is CATQGARGYTF. In DNA form, the CDR3 reads TGTGCCACCCAGGGGGCGCGTGGCTACACCTTC. The chain combines TRBV6-6 with TRBJ1-2; TRBD1 agrees at 8 bases. Germline trimming cut 10 bases from V and 7 bases from J; bases unmatched to any gene: 5. This CDR3 has 11 residues. The germline V gene encodes CDR1 MNHNY and CDR2 SVGAGI (reference sequence).